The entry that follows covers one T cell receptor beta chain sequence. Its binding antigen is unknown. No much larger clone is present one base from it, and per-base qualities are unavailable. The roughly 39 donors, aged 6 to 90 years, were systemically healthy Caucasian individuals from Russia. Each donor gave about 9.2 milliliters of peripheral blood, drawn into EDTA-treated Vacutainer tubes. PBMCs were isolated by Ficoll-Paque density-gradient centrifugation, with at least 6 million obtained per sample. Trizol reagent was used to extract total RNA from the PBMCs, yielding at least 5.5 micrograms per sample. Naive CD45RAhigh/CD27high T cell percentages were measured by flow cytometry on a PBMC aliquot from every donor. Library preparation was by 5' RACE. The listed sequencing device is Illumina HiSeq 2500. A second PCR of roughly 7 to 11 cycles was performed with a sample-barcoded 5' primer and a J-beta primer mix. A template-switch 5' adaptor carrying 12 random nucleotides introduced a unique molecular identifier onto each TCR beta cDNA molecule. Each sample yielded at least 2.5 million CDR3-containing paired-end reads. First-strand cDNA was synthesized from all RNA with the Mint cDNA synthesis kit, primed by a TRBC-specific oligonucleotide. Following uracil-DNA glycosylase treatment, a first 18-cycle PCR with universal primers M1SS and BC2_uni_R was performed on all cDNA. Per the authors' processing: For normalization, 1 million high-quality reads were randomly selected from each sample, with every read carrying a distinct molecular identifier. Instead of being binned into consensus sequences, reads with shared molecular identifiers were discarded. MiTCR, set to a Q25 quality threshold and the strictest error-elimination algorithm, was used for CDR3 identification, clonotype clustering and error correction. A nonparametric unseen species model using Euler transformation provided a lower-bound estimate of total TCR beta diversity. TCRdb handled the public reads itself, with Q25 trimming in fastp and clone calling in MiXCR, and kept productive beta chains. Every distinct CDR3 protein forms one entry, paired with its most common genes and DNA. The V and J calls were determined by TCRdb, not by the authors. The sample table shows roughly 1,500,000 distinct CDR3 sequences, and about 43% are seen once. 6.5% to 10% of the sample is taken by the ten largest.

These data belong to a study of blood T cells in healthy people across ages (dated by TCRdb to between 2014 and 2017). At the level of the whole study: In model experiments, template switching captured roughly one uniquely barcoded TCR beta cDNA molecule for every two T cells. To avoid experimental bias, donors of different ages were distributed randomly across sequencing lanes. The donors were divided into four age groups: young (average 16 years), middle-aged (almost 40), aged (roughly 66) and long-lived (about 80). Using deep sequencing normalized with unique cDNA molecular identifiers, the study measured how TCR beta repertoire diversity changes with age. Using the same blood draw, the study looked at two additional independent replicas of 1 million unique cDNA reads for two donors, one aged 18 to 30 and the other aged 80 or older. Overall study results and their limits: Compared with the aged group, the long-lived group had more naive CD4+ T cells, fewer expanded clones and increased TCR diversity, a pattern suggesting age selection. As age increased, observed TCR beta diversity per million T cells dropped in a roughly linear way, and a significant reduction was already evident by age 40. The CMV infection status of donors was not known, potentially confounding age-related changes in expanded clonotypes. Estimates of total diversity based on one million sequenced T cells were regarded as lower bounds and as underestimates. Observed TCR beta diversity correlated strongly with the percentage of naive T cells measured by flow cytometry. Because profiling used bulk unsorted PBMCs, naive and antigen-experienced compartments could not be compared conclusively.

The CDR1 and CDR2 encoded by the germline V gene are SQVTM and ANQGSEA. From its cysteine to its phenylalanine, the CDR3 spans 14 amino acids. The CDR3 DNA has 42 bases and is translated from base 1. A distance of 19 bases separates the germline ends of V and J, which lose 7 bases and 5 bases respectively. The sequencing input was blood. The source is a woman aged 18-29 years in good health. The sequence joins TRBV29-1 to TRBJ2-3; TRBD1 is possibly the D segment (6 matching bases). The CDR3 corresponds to CSARGAEAGDTQYF. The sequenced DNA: TGCAGCGCCAGGGGCGCGGAGGCGGGAGATACGCAGTATTTT.